This passage covers 32 T cell receptor beta chains from one sample sequenced in a study of CD8 T cells in ankylosing spondylitis. Study outcomes and limitations: There was a TCR beta motif, made of eight highly homologous variants, that appeared characteristic of ankylosing spondylitis blood.

TCRdb itself ran the 5' RACE reads through MiXCR, one entry per CDR3 protein. The sample contains about 700,000 distinct CDR3 sequences, around 20% of which appear only once. These TCRs' antigens remain unknown. The sequenced material came from blood, either unsorted or a sorted T cell fraction (not recorded which). All receptors derive from a male donor with ankylosing spondylitis.

This clonotype has more than one count but fewer than ten. The chain uses TRBV15 and TRBJ2-7; D assignment may be TRBD1 or TRBD2 (5 bases each). Trimming stripped 0 bases from V and 3 bases from J, with 15 bases between. The germline V gene has CDR1 LNHNV and CDR2 YYDKDF (reference sequence). This CDR3 has 16 amino acids. The CDR3 reads CATSREIGGMGYEQYF. CDR3 bases: TGTGCCACCAGCAGAGAAATTGGGGGAATGGGCTACGAGCAGTACTTC. Full variable domain (missing parts from reference TRBV15 and TRBJ2-7): DAMVIQNPRYQVTQFGKPVTLSCSQTLNHNVMYWYQQKSSQAPKLLFHYYDKDFNNEADTPDNFQSRRPNTSFCFLDIRSPGLGDTAMYLCATSREIGGMGYEQYFGPGTRLTVT.

This clonotype was detected many times. V and J are TRBV10-3 and TRBJ2-3; D gene unclear. The CDR3 contains 11 residues. Trimming pared 6 bases from V and 4 bases from J, leaving 5 bases between. CDR1 is ENHRY and CDR2 is SYGVKD in the germline V gene. CDR3: CAIRTSDTQYF. CDR3 sequence (DNA): TGTGCCATCAGGACGTCAGATACGCAGTATTTT.

This clonotype has at least ten counts. The gene calls are TRBV9 and TRBJ1-6, with D possibly TRBD1 on 5 matching bases. Trimming removed 4 bases from V and 3 bases from J, with 11 bases in between. This CDR3 is 15 amino acids long. Germline-derived CDR1 and CDR2 are SGDLS and YYNGEE. This chain's CDR3 is CASSSTEFYNSPLHF. CDR3 DNA sequence: TGTGCCAGCAGCTCGACAGAGTTCTATAATTCACCCCTCCACTTT.

The chain couples TRBV7-6 to TRBJ1-1, with D possibly being TRBD1 (6 bases). The CDR3 runs to 14 residues. CDR1 SGHVS and CDR2 FNYEAQ come from the germline V gene. The V end was cut by 5 bases, the J end by 5 bases, with 15 bases between. For the CDR3, the DNA is TGTGCCAGCAGCGTCGAAACAGGGTTGACTGAAGCTTTCTTT. It is translated as CASSVETGLTEAFF.

The V and J genes are TRBV29-1 and TRBJ2-7; D is undetermined. Per germline, CDR1 SQVTM and CDR2 ANQGSEA. CDR3 length: 11 residues. Trimming took off 5 bases at V and 2 bases at J, with 7 bases between the two ends. Here the CDR3 reads CSVSDTYEQYF. CDR3 nucleotides: TGCAGCGTTTCCGACACCTACGAGCAGTACTTC.

This clonotype turned up a few times. The chain joins TRBV9 to TRBJ2-1, with 7 positions matching TRBD2. V lost 0 bases, J lost 0 bases, and 6 bases stayed unmatched. CDR1 and CDR2 from the germline V gene are SGDLS and YYNGEE. This CDR3 is 17 amino acids long. The CDR3 reads CASSVGLSGTSYNEQFF. The DNA of the CDR3 is TGTGCCAGCAGCGTAGGGTTGAGCGGGACCTCCTACAATGAGCAGTTCTTC.

The sample holds a few counts of this clonotype. The gene calls are TRBV12-3 or TRBV12-4 and TRBJ2-7, with 9 bases matching TRBD1. J lost 2 bases, V lost 7 bases, and 6 bases had no gene match. The CDR3 runs to 14 residues. CDR3: CASTAGTGTYEQYF. The CDR3 DNA reads as TGTGCCAGCACCGCCGGGACAGGGACCTACGAGCAGTACTTC.

This clonotype was observed a few times. The chain couples TRBV29-1 to TRBJ2-7; D possibly matches TRBD1 or TRBD2 (5 bases each). The germline V gene encodes CDR1 SQVTM and CDR2 ANQGSEA. Trimming left V 3 bases short and J 6 bases short, with 9 bases between. CDR3 length equals 11 residues. CDR3 nucleotide sequence: TGCAGCGTTGATTCGGGGACCGAGCAGTACTTC. Amino acid sequence: CSVDSGTEQYF.

This clonotype was seen at least ten times. This chain connects TRBV5-1 to TRBJ2-7; D may match TRBD1 or TRBD2 (5 bases each). CDR1 is SGHRS, CDR2 YFSETQ, per germline. This CDR3 comprises 15 residues. Trimming stripped 0 bases from V and 0 bases from J, with 10 bases between. The CDR3 nucleotides read TGCGCCAGCAGCTTGGTAACGGGACGCTCCTACGAGCAGTACTTC. It is translated as CASSLVTGRSYEQYF.

This clonotype appeared a few times. This sequence joins TRBV5-1 and TRBJ2-1, with D unresolved. Between the trimmed V and J ends, which lost 0 bases and 5 bases, there was a span of 3 bases. Per the germline V gene, CDR1 is SGHRS and CDR2 is YFSETQ. The CDR3 is 12 amino acids. The CDR3 reads CASSLDDNEQFF. In DNA, the CDR3 is TGCGCCAGCAGCTTGGACGACAATGAGCAGTTCTTC.

This clonotype was found a few times. This chain joins TRBV6-5 and TRBJ1-6, with D possibly matching TRBD1 (6 bases). This CDR3 has 14 residues. V shed 2 bases and J shed 5 bases, with 7 bases lying between them. Germline-derived CDR1 and CDR2 are MNHEY and SVGAGI. In DNA form, the CDR3 reads TGTGCCAGCAGTTACAGGGGGGATAATTCACCCCTCCACTTT. Protein sequence: CASSYRGDNSPLHF.

The sample holds a few counts of this clonotype. The V and J genes are TRBV11-2 and TRBJ2-1; tentative D call: TRBD1 (6 bases). Germline CDR1 is SGHAT and CDR2 is FQNNGV. The CDR3 has 15 residues. V dropped 1 base and J dropped 4 bases, with 11 bases sitting between them. The CDR3 DNA reads TGTGCCAGCAGCTTAGGGACAGTAATATACAATGAGCAGTTCTTC. Translation gives CASSLGTVIYNEQFF.

A word on this clonotype: A junction end diverges from the germline sequence, so it may reflect a read error. This chain joins TRBV4-1 and TRBJ2-5; the D gene is possibly TRBD1 (6 bases). CDR3 length equals 16 residues. CDR1 is MGHRA, CDR2 YSYEKL, per germline. CDR3 bases: TGCACCAGCAGCCAAATAGGTTCAGGGGACCAAGAGACCCAGTACTTC. It specifies CTSSQIGSGDQETQYF.

This clonotype was seen a handful of times. This sequence joins TRBV7-8 and TRBJ1-1; TRBD1 matches at 10 bases. The CDR3 is 16 amino acids. The V gene end was trimmed by 5 bases and the J gene end by 0 bases; junction bases not matched to a gene: 6. The V gene's germline CDR1 is SGHVS and CDR2 FQNEAQ. CDR3 sequence: CASSLWTGGLNTEAFF. The CDR3 coding sequence is TGTGCCAGCAGCCTTTGGACAGGGGGGTTGAACACTGAAGCTTTCTTT.

This clonotype was found a few times. The chain links TRBV11-1 to TRBJ2-3; D is perhaps TRBD1 (5 bases). Germline values: CDR1 SGHAT, CDR2 FQDESV (reference sequence). V gave up 4 bases and J gave up 0 bases, with 26 bases separating them. The CDR3 loop spans 20 amino acids. CDR3 amino acids: CASSSPLQVSKQTSTDTQYF. CDR3 DNA sequence: TGTGCCAGCAGCTCCCCTTTACAGGTATCGAAGCAGACTAGCACAGATACGCAGTATTTT.

This clonotype was seen a handful of times. V is TRBV20-1 and J is TRBJ2-7; weak D call: TRBD1 (5 bases). CDR3 length: 12 residues. From germline, CDR1 is DFQATT and CDR2 SNEGSKA (reference sequence). Trimming shortened V by 7 bases and J by 2 bases, and 12 bases separated the two germline ends. The CDR3 coding sequence is TGCAGTGTCCAGGGCTTGCCCTACGAGCAGTACTTC. Protein product: CSVQGLPYEQYF.

This chain links TRBV6-5 with TRBJ1-5; D is unclear. Between the trimmed V and J ends, which lost 2 bases and 5 bases, there was a span of 22 bases. Germline CDR1 and CDR2: MNHEY and SVGAGI. This CDR3 comprises 18 residues. The CDR3 DNA is TGTGCCAGCAGTTACCTCCACCCCATGGGAGACGGGGATCAGCCCCAGCATTTT. It is translated as CASSYLHPMGDGDQPQHF.

This sequence joins TRBV5-1 and TRBJ2-1, with 10 nucleotides matching TRBD1. The CDR3 is made up of 12 amino acids. Germline lookup yields CDR1 SGHRS and CDR2 YFSETQ. Unmatched junction bases numbered 1, after V lost 4 bases and J lost 9 bases. The chain's CDR3 is CASSRDRGEQFF. The CDR3 bases are TGCGCCAGCAGCCGGGACAGGGGTGAGCAGTTCTTC. Full variable domain (rest looked up from reference TRBV5-1 and TRBJ2-1): KAGVTQTPRYLIKTRGQQVTLSCSPISGHRSVSWYQQTPGQGLQFLFEYFSETQRNKGNFPGRFSGRQFSNSRSEMNVSTLELGDSALYLCASSRDRGEQFFGPGTRLTVL.

The CDR3, as DNA: TGTGCCAGCAGCCCCCGGGGACAACTAGCGGGCACAGATACGCAGTATTTT. Translating it yields CASSPRGQLAGTDTQYF. V usage is TRBV3-1 and J usage is TRBJ2-3; 8 bases map to TRBD2. The germline V gene encodes CDR1 LGHDT and CDR2 YNNKEL (reference sequence). Trimming removed 4 bases from V and 1 base from J; junction bases left unmatched: 10. The length of the CDR3 is 17 residues.

This clonotype has just a few counts. The chain employs TRBV27 and TRBJ1-6, with D possibly matching TRBD1 (5 bases). Germline V gene lookup returns CDR1 MNHEY and CDR2 SMNVEV (reference sequence). V lost 7 bases and J lost 9, with 16 bases in between. The CDR3 totals 14 residues. The chain's CDR3 is CASKRDSGTSPLHF. The CDR3 coding sequence is TGTGCCAGCAAACGAGACAGCGGCACTTCACCCCTCCACTTT.

The table lists this clonotype with a few counts. V gene TRBV3-1 combines with J gene TRBJ2-7; weak D call: TRBD1 (6 bases). The CDR3 has 14 residues. CDR1 is LGHDT, CDR2 YNNKEL, per germline (reference sequence). With 1 base removed from V and 3 bases from J, the gap between germline ends came to 10 bases. This CDR3 reads CASSQAYRDYEQYF. The DNA for the CDR3 is TGTGCCAGCAGCCAAGCGTACAGGGACTACGAGCAGTACTTC.

This clonotype was seen repeatedly, ten times or more. The chain recombines TRBV12-3 or TRBV12-4 with TRBJ2-3, with a weak D call TRBD1 (5 bases). V dropped 2 bases and J dropped 0 bases, with 9 bases sitting between them. The CDR3 runs 15 residues. Written as DNA, the CDR3 is TGTGCCAGCAGTTTAAGGGGTACTAGCACAGATACGCAGTATTTT. This translates into CASSLRGTSTDTQYF.

The table lists this clonotype with a count of one. CDR3 residues: CASSLLAAGLGEQFF. The CDR3 nucleotides read TGTGCCAGCAGTTTACTAGCGGCTGGTTTGGGTGAGCAGTTCTTC. This sequence joins TRBV28 and TRBJ2-1, with 7 bases aligning to TRBD2. The CDR3 extends over 15 amino acids. V lost 2 bases and J lost 9; bases outside the gene matches: 10. Germline V gene lookup returns CDR1 MDHEN and CDR2 SYDVKM.

The rearrangement joins TRBV18 to TRBJ2-3; 13 nucleotides agree with TRBD2. The V gene end was trimmed by 5 bases and the J gene end by 2 bases; junction bases not matched to a gene: 4. CDR1 and CDR2 from the germline V gene are KGHSH and LQKENI. The CDR3 covers 16 residues. CDR3 sequence (DNA): TGTGCCAGCTCAGGGGGACTAGCGGGAAACACAGATACGCAGTATTTT. Residues: CASSGGLAGNTDTQYF.

This clonotype has a handful of counts. This sequence joins TRBV12-3 or TRBV12-4 and TRBJ1-3; D may be TRBD1 (6 bases). The CDR3 totals 15 residues. Deletions cut 3 bases from V and 3 bases from J, with 12 bases between. The CDR3 loop reads CASSLGGSIGNTIYF. In DNA, the CDR3 is TGTGCCAGCAGTTTGGGGGGCAGTATTGGAAACACCATATATTTT.

This clonotype showed up just once. This chain links TRBV12-3 or TRBV12-4 with TRBJ2-3; D gene ambiguous. The length of the CDR3 is 15 residues. The V and J ends lost 3 bases and 1 base respectively, with 11 bases between them. Here the CDR3 reads CASSFWAEGTDTQYF. The CDR3, as DNA: TGTGCCAGCAGTTTTTGGGCCGAGGGCACAGATACGCAGTATTTT.

This rearrangement joins TRBV5-1 to TRBJ1-4, with 9 bases aligning to TRBD1. With V trimmed by 3 bases and J by 7 bases, 13 bases remained unmatched. The CDR3 contains 17 residues. Germline CDR1 is SGHRS and CDR2 is YFSETQ. For the CDR3, the DNA is TGCGCCAGCAGCTCCGGGACAGGGAAGGAGGTCGCTGAAAAACTGTTTTTT. Its translation is CASSSGTGKEVAEKLFF.

V usage is TRBV5-1 and J usage is TRBJ1-1; D is undetermined. CDR1 is SGHRS and CDR2 is YFSETQ in the germline V gene. This CDR3 contains 13 residues. Trimming shortened V by 4 bases and J by 4 bases, and 11 bases separated the two germline ends. CDR3: CASSDSPSTEAFF. DNA for the CDR3: TGCGCCAGCAGCGATTCCCCGTCCACTGAAGCTTTCTTT. The full variable domain, with the rest looked up from reference TRBV5-1 and TRBJ1-1, is KAGVTQTPRYLIKTRGQQVTLSCSPISGHRSVSWYQQTPGQGLQFLFEYFSETQRNKGNFPGRFSGRQFSNSRSEMNVSTLELGDSALYLCASSDSPSTEAFFGQGTRLTVV.

This clonotype was recorded many times. The chain recombines TRBV6-1 with TRBJ2-2, with 8 bases identical to TRBD1. The junction had 1 base not matched to a gene; V was cut back by 6 bases and J by 1 base. The germline CDR1 and CDR2 sequences are MNHNS and SASEGT. CDR3 length equals 14 residues. The CDR3 loop reads CASRGQVNTGELFF. The CDR3 DNA is TGTGCCAGCAGGGGACAGGTGAACACCGGGGAGCTGTTTTTT.

This clonotype was seen more than once but under ten times. The V and J genes are TRBV29-1 and TRBJ2-7, with TRBD1 as a possible D gene (5 bases). The V gene lost 2 bases and the J gene lost 7 bases, with 12 bases spanning the gap. The germline V gene has CDR1 SQVTM and CDR2 ANQGSEA. The CDR3 spans 12 residues. DNA for the CDR3: TGCAGCGTTGAATATGGGGCGCGGGAGCAGTACTTC. It specifies CSVEYGAREQYF.

This clonotype was observed a few times. The DNA of the CDR3 is TGTGCCAGCAGCGTAGTGGCCGCGAACACCGGGGAGCTGTTTTTT. It is translated as CASSVVAANTGELFF. The gene calls are TRBV9 and TRBJ2-2; no clear D gene. Per germline, CDR1 SGDLS and CDR2 YYNGEE. CDR3 length equals 15 residues. The ends were cut back, 0 bases at V and 0 bases at J, with 6 bases in the middle.

This sequence joins TRBV5-1 and TRBJ1-1; D might be TRBD1 (5 bases). V lost 2 bases to trimming and J lost 4 bases, with 15 bases between them. The CDR3 has 15 residues. Germline CDR1 reads SGHRS; CDR2 reads YFSETQ. The CDR3 sequence is CASSLAGTTVTEAFF. In nucleotides, the CDR3 is TGCGCCAGCAGCTTAGCCGGTACGACAGTCACTGAAGCTTTCTTT. The full variable domain, rest sourced from reference TRBV5-1 and TRBJ1-1, is KAGVTQTPRYLIKTRGQQVTLSCSPISGHRSVSWYQQTPGQGLQFLFEYFSETQRNKGNFPGRFSGRQFSNSRSEMNVSTLELGDSALYLCASSLAGTTVTEAFFGQGTRLTVV.